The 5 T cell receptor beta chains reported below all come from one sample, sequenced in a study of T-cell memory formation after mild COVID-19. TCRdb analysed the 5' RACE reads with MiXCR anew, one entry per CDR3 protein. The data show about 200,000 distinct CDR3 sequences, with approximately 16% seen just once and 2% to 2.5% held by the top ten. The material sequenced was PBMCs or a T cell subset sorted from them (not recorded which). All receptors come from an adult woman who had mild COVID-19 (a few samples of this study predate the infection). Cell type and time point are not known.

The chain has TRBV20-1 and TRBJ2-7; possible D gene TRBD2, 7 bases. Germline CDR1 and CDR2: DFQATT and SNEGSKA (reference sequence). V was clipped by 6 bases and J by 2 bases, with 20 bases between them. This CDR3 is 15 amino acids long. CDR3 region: CSANRGRGRTYEQYF. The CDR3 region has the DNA TGCAGTGCGAATCGGGGGCGGGGGCGGACCTACGAGCAGTACTTC.

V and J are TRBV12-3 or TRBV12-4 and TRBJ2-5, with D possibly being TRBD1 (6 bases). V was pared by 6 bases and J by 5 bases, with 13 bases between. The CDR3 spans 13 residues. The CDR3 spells CASRTTGTETQYF. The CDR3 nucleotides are TGTGCCAGCAGAACCACAGGGACCGAGACCCAGTACTTC.

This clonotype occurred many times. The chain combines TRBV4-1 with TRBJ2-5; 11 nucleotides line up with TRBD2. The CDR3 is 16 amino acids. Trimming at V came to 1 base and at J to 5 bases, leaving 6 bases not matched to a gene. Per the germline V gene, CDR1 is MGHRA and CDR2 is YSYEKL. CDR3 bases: TGCGCCAGCAGCCAAGGTCTAGCGGGGGGCTGGGAGACCCAGTACTTC. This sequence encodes CASSQGLAGGWETQYF.

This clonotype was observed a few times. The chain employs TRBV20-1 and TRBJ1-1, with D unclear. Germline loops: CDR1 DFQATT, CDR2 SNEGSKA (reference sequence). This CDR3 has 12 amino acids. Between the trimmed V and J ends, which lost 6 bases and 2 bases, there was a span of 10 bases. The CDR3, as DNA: TGCAGTGCCGTTCAGCCCAACACTGAAGCTTTCTTT. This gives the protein CSAVQPNTEAFF.

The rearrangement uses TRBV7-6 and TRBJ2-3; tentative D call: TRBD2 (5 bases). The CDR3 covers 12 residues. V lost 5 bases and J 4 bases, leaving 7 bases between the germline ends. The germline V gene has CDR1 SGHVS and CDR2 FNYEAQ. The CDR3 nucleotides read TGTGCCAGCAGCACTAGAGCAGATACGCAGTATTTT. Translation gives CASSTRADTQYF.